The 26 T cell receptor beta chains below were found in one sample sequenced in a study of T cell clonotyping in hematopoietic cell transplantation. Using immunoSEQ multiplex PCR, the repertoire was profiled, and TCRdb retains in-frame clones only, with some absent. The table records about 15,000 clones, approximately 83% of them present only once. The specimen was peripheral blood mononuclear cells. All receptors derive from a woman between 40 and 55 years old in good health. Some clones in this sample may be carry-over from other donors' samples.

A single count supports this clone. The V and J genes are TRBV2 and TRBJ1-3, with TRBD1 matching 7 bases. The J segment lost 5 bases and the V segment lost 2 bases, leaving 6 bases of the junction unmatched. The CDR3 runs 15 residues. CDR1 is SNHLY and CDR2 is FYNNEI in the germline V gene. Here the CDR3 reads CASSEIQGTRNTIYF. CDR3 coding DNA: TGTGCCAGCAGTGAAATACAGGGGACGAGAAACACCATATATTTT.

The V and J genes are TRBV27 and TRBJ2-4, with 11 positions matching TRBD1. The V and J ends lost 8 bases and 7 bases, in that order; junction bases with no gene match: 1. Looked up from germline, CDR1 is MNHEY and CDR2 is SMNVEV (reference sequence). The CDR3 spans 12 residues. The CDR3 bases are TGTGCCAGCGGGACAGGGGGGAACATTCAGTACTTC. Translation: CASGTGGNIQYF.

The V call is TRBV2, the J call TRBJ2-7; 10 bases line up with TRBD1. This CDR3 has 14 residues. J was trimmed by 6 bases and V by 6 bases; bases with no gene match: 8. From germline, CDR1 is SNHLY and CDR2 FYNNEI. The CDR3 sequence: CASSPGTGVLEQYF. For the CDR3, the DNA is TGTGCCAGCAGCCCCGGGACAGGGGTTCTCGAGCAGTACTTC.

The chain carries TRBV4-3 and TRBJ2-6; TRBD1 might be the D (6 bases). The ends were cut back, 4 bases at V and 0 bases at J, with 16 bases in the middle. Germline V CDR1 and CDR2: LGHNA, YSLEER. CDR3 length: 18 amino acids. CDR3 nucleotides: TGCGCCAGCAGCCCAGCAGAGACAGGCGTCTCTGGGGCCAACGTCCTGACTTTC. It yields the protein CASSPAETGVSGANVLTF.

The chain recombines TRBV7-7 with TRBJ2-1; no clear D gene. This CDR3 is 13 amino acids long. Trimming pared 1 base from V and 5 bases from J, leaving 6 bases between. The germline V gene encodes CDR1 SSHAT and CDR2 FNYEAQ (reference sequence). DNA for the CDR3: TGTGCCAGCAGCTTAGTTAGGGACAATGAGCAGTTCTTC. It encodes CASSLVRDNEQFF.

The CDR3: CASSFGTSGTGELFF. The CDR3 coding sequence is TGTGCCAGCAGCTTCGGGACTAGCGGGACCGGGGAGCTGTTTTTT. V usage is TRBV7-2 and J usage is TRBJ2-2, with 12 bases identical to TRBD2. Per the germline V gene, CDR1 is SGHTA and CDR2 is FQGNSA. The CDR3 contains 15 residues. Trimming took 3 bases from V and 5 from J; bases not matched to a gene: 1.

This sequence joins TRBV7-2 and TRBJ2-3, with TRBD2 identical over 8 bases. V was clipped by 5 bases and J by 5 bases; unmatched bases: 9. Germline lookup yields CDR1 SGHTA and CDR2 FQGNSA. The CDR3 extends over 15 amino acids. The CDR3 spells CASSPWTSLGDTQYF. The CDR3 DNA reads TGTGCCAGCAGCCCCTGGACTAGCCTTGGAGATACGCAGTATTTT.

The rearrangement uses TRBV19 and TRBJ2-5; 10 nucleotides line up with TRBD1. Germline CDR1 is LNHDA and CDR2 is SQIVND (reference sequence). Germline trimming cut 3 bases from V and 3 bases from J; bases unmatched to any gene: 4. The CDR3 contains 15 residues. The CDR3 bases are TGTGCCAGTAGTATTTCCGGGACAGGGGAAGAGACCCAGTACTTC. Translating it yields CASSISGTGEETQYF.

Points on this clone: At one boundary the junction diverges from the germline segment, which might be a read error. The chain combines TRBV7-3 with TRBJ1-1; D unresolved. There are 13 residues in the CDR3. The germline gives CDR1 SGHTA, CDR2 FQGTGA. Written as DNA, the CDR3 is TGTGCCAGCAGCCTAACCGGGTACACTGAAGCTTTCTTT. Protein: CASSLTGYTEAFF. Supplemented by reference TRBV7-3 and TRBJ1-1, the full variable domain reads GAGVSQTPSNKVTEKGKYVELRCDPISGHTALYWYRQSLGQGPEFLIYFQGTGAADDSGLPNDRFFAVRPEGSVSTLKIQRTERGDSAVYLCASSLTGYTEAFFGQGTRLTVV.

In its sample, this clone was seen a few times. The chain employs TRBV10-3 and TRBJ1-2, with a tentative D call TRBD1 (6 bases). Per the germline V gene, CDR1 is ENHRY and CDR2 is SYGVKD. This CDR3 region has 14 residues. V dropped 3 bases and J dropped 3 bases, with 11 bases sitting between them. Here the CDR3 DNA reads TGTGCCATCAGTGAAGGGCAGGGGTACTATGGCTACACCTTC. This sequence encodes CAISEGQGYYGYTF.

V and J are TRBV7-4 and TRBJ1-5; weak D call: TRBD1 (6 bases). V was trimmed by 1 base and J by 5 bases, leaving 9 bases between them. The V gene's germline CDR1 is SGHVT and CDR2 SQSDAQ. The CDR3 consists of 14 residues. The chain's CDR3 is CASSLVDSHQPQHF. The CDR3 DNA follows: TGTGCCAGCAGCTTAGTGGACAGCCATCAGCCCCAGCATTTT.

This clone was counted a few times. The chain uses TRBV18 and TRBJ1-2; D may be TRBD1 (5 bases). The CDR3 runs 16 residues. The germline V gene has CDR1 KGHSH and CDR2 LQKENI. V lost 3 bases, J lost 0 bases, and 14 bases lay in between. CDR3 region: CASSPRGDLANYGYTF. The CDR3 coding sequence is TGTGCCAGCTCACCTAGGGGAGACTTAGCTAACTATGGCTACACCTTC.

The gene calls are TRBV29-1 and TRBJ1-1; 8 nucleotides align to TRBD1. Trimming at V came to 4 bases and at J to 6 bases, leaving 1 base not matched to a gene. This CDR3 is built from 11 residues. CDR1 is SQVTM and CDR2 is ANQGSEA in the germline V gene. CDR3 amino acids: CSVGRGPEAFF. CDR3 bases: TGCAGCGTTGGCAGGGGGCCTGAAGCTTTCTTT.

The rearrangement links TRBV18 to TRBJ1-2, with a tentative D call TRBD1 (6 bases). The CDR3 covers 12 residues. The V end lost 0 bases, the J end lost 10 bases, and 9 bases lay between the germline ends. The germline gives CDR1 KGHSH, CDR2 LQKENI. The CDR3 is CASSPPAGDYTF. The CDR3 DNA reads TGTGCCAGCTCACCACCGGCAGGGGACTACACCTTC.

This clone is a singleton in its sample. The chain recombines TRBV30 with TRBJ1-4, with D uncertain. This CDR3 contains 13 residues. Germline CDR1 and CDR2: GTSNPN and SVGIG (reference sequence). V was cut by 4 bases and J by 11 bases, with 17 bases left in between. This CDR3 is CAWKSERSGKLFF. In DNA form, the CDR3 reads TGTGCCTGGAAATCTGAGCGGAGTGGGAAACTGTTTTTT.

This clone was counted only a few times. This chain joins TRBV2 and TRBJ2-7; D is unclear. Germline CDR1 is SNHLY and CDR2 is FYNNEI. Deletions cut 4 bases from V and 4 bases from J, with 8 bases between. The CDR3 has 12 residues. For the CDR3, the DNA is TGTGCCAGCAGTGCATTAGGGTACGAGCAGTACTTC. Its translation: CASSALGYEQYF.

This chain connects TRBV5-1 to TRBJ1-1; the D gene is possibly TRBD1 (6 bases). CDR3 length: 14 residues. V was cut by 0 bases and J by 0 bases, with 6 bases left in between. From germline, CDR1 is SGHRS and CDR2 YFSETQ. The CDR3 DNA follows: TGCGCCAGCAGCTTGGGACAGGTGAACACTGAAGCTTTCTTT. It codes for CASSLGQVNTEAFF.

The chain carries TRBV28 and TRBJ1-2, with D unresolved. Between the trimmed V and J ends, which lost 3 bases and 3 bases, there was a span of 5 bases. The CDR3 runs 12 residues. Per germline, CDR1 MDHEN and CDR2 SYDVKM. The DNA for the CDR3 is TGTGCCAGCAGTTTGAGCGACTATGGCTACACCTTC. Residues: CASSLSDYGYTF.

The V gene is TRBV7-3, the J gene TRBJ2-5; D is uncertain. Germline V gives CDR1 SGHTA, CDR2 FQGTGA. The CDR3 is 15 amino acids. Trimming stripped 0 bases from V and 4 bases from J, with 12 bases between. CDR3 DNA: TGTGCCAGCAGCTTAACGACGGCTGCACCAGAGACCCAGTACTTC. Protein: CASSLTTAAPETQYF.

This clone occurred a few times. This chain uses TRBV2 with TRBJ2-1; D gene unclear. There are 12 residues in the CDR3. V shed 0 bases and J shed 9 bases, with 6 bases lying between them. Per germline, CDR1 SNHLY and CDR2 FYNNEI. CDR3 nucleotides: TGTGCCAGCAGTGAAGCGTCTAGTGAGCAGTTCTTC. As protein: CASSEASSEQFF.

The J gene is TRBJ2-7, the V gene TRBV15; D is undetermined. Germline CDR1 LNHNV, CDR2 YYDKDF (reference sequence). Between the trimmed V and J ends, which lost 5 bases and 2 bases, there was a span of 16 bases. The CDR3 consists of 15 residues. CDR3 region: CATSGRVGPPYEQYF. In DNA, the CDR3 is TGTGCCACCAGCGGTCGGGTCGGGCCTCCCTACGAGCAGTACTTC.

This clone has more than one count but fewer than ten. The rearrangement uses TRBV5-4 and TRBJ2-1; 8 bases match TRBD2. Germline V CDR1 and CDR2: SGHNT, YYREEE (reference sequence). CDR3 length: 15 residues. V was pared by 1 base and J by 9 bases, with 9 bases of the junction left unmatched. CDR3 bases: TGTGCCAGCAGCTTGAGCGGGGGCGTCGTTGGTGAGCAGTTCTTC. This translates into CASSLSGGVVGEQFF. Variable domain in full (rest from reference TRBV5-4 and TRBJ2-1): ETGVTQSPTHLIKTRGQQVTLRCSSQSGHNTVSWYQQALGQGPQFIFQYYREEENGRGNFPPRFSGLQFPNYSSELNVNALELDDSALYLCASSLSGGVVGEQFFGPGTRLTVL.

The chain links TRBV6-5 to TRBJ2-5; 12 bases line up with TRBD1. V was clipped by 5 bases and J by 10 bases; unmatched bases: 11. The CDR3 spans 15 residues. The V gene's germline CDR1 is MNHEY and CDR2 SVGAGI. The CDR3 is CASSTYNRDRGRQYF. The DNA for the CDR3 is TGTGCCAGCAGTACCTACAACCGGGACAGGGGGCGCCAGTACTTC.

The V gene is TRBV6-5, the J gene TRBJ2-7, with D perhaps TRBD1 (5 bases). V lost 3 bases to trimming and J lost 2 bases, with 8 bases between them. The CDR3 has 13 amino acids. CDR1 is MNHEY and CDR2 is SVGAGI in the germline V gene. The chain's CDR3 is CASSYQGTYEQYF. The DNA for the CDR3 is TGTGCCAGCAGTTATCAGGGAACCTACGAGCAGTACTTC.

This clone is categorized as large. The CDR3 nucleotides read TGTGCCAGCAGCCTCCCACCCCCGAACACTGAAGCTTTCTTT. Translating it yields CASSLPPPNTEAFF. This chain uses TRBV27 with TRBJ1-1; D not resolved. In germline, CDR1 is MNHEY, CDR2 SMNVEV (reference sequence). V was shortened by 6 bases and J by 1 base, with 12 bases between the two germline ends. The CDR3 is 14 residues long.

The chain is built from TRBV2 and TRBJ2-7; perhaps TRBD1 as D (6 bases). The CDR3 sequence is 15 residues long. V dropped 5 bases and J dropped 6 bases, with 20 bases sitting between them. Germline CDR1 SNHLY, CDR2 FYNNEI. Here the CDR3 reads CASSFSTTGTSEQYF. The DNA of the CDR3 is TGTGCCAGCAGTTTTTCCACGACCGGGACATCCGAGCAGTACTTC. Full variable domain (rest looked up from reference TRBV2 and TRBJ2-7): EPEVTQTPSHQVTQMGQEVILRCVPISNHLYFYWYRQILGQKVEFLVSFYNNEISEKSEIFDDQFSVERPDGSNFTLKIRSTKLEDSAMYFCASSFSTTGTSEQYFGPGTRLTVT.